This T cell receptor (beta chain) was obtained from a study of blood T cell repertoires in COVID-19 (dated by TCRdb to about 2020). In terms of the full investigation: Samples from collaborators originated in the United States, Italy and Spain and spanned both the acute and convalescent phases of COVID-19. The material from the prospective study consisted of cDNA or gDNA derived from T cells, B-cell-depleted T cells, or PBMCs. Subjects who had been exposed to COVID-19, were actively infected with it, or had recovered from it provided the deeply sampled blood TCRbeta repertoires that made up the dataset. A freely available public database, intended as a resource for researchers studying the immune response to SARS-CoV-2, is where the repertoires were released. The samples were drawn from the first 160 participants of the ongoing ImmuneRACE study and from 1,254 subjects provided by 6 global collaborators. Sample metadata almost always included a de-identified subject ID, COVID-19 status, age in years and sex. HLA class I and class II types, where available, came from metadata supplied by the sample provider rather than from assay-based typing. The study at large found these results: How much clinical and demographic metadata was included differed by source and by participant, and the metadata was provided uncurated.

Turning to this clone: Its target antigen remains unknown. The sample holds no much larger clone one base away, and base qualities are not on file.

Cut back by 3 bases and 7 bases, the V and J ends lie 18 bases apart. Spanning cysteine to phenylalanine, the CDR3 consists of 15 amino acids. Here the CDR3 DNA is all that survives: 45 bases in frame from base 1. CDR1 and CDR2 were assigned from the germline V gene as MNHEY and SVGAGI. TCRbeta CDR3 regions were amplified from genomic DNA by means of the immunoSEQ Assay, a bias-controlled multiplex PCR. The study's own analysis went as follows. Nucleated cell counts per sample were estimated from amplification of reference gene primers within the assay. To quantify the absolute abundance of each unique TCRbeta CDR3 rearrangement, sequence reads were collapsed and filtered. For each sample, productive Simpson clonality was calculated as the square root of Simpson's diversity index across productive rearrangements. TCRdb limited this immuneACCESS table to in-frame rearrangements with V and J called. A share of clones is missing; checked studies link under half to unresolved V genes, and the rest is unexplained. V, J and clone size reflect that table, while D and trimming were determined from the DNA. In all, the sample holds about 140,000 clones, and roughly four fifths of those were seen once. The ten largest clones add up to more than 7% of the sample.

Collaborating institutions collected whole blood in K2EDTA tubes following their own protocols. Collaborator samples were shipped for TCRbeta analysis as frozen whole blood, isolated PBMCs, or DNA extracted from either sample type. The specimen sequenced was peripheral blood. The TCR was taken from a human donor in a cohort sampled during active COVID-19. The chain is encoded by TRBV6-5 joined to TRBJ1-2; the D gene is possibly TRBD1, with 5 bases matching. The DNA is TGTGCCAGCAGTTATCAGGCAGGGTCGGAGGGTGGCTACACCTTC. Its translation is CASSYQAGSEGGYTF.